This T cell receptor beta chain was found in a study of blood T cells in healthy people across ages. Study conclusions and caveats: It was the long-lived donors that had more naive CD4+ cells and higher diversity than aged donors. In older individuals, TCR beta diversity per million T cells was lower, falling roughly linearly with age. Donor CMV status, an unknown factor, possibly confounded changes in expanded clonotypes.

Germline trimming cut 2 bases from V and 2 bases from J; bases unmatched to any gene: 6. The CDR3 totals 16 residues. The V gene's germline CDR1 is SGHAT and CDR2 FQNNGV. This clonotype has a handful of counts. Its antigen is unknown. Primed by a sample-barcoded 5' primer and a J-beta primer mix, a second PCR proceeded for about 6 to 12 cycles. Template switching added a 12-random-nucleotide identifier to every cDNA molecule. In TCRdb, the 5' RACE reads were re-called with MiXCR into one record per CDR3 protein. The data hold some 1.5 million distinct CDR3 sequences, with approximately 30% observed a single time.

Sequencing used blood. The sequence came from a woman aged 30 to 39 in good health. The rearrangement uses TRBV11-2 and TRBJ2-3; TRBD2 matches 8 bases. The CDR3: CASSLNGGGPTDTQYF. DNA for the CDR3: TGTGCCAGCAGCTTAAACGGCGGGGGGCCCACAGATACGCAGTATTTT.